One and the same sample provided the 14 T cell receptor beta chains below, sequenced in a study of memory CD4+ T cells and cytomegalovirus serostatus. Profiled with immunoSEQ multiplex PCR; TCRdb holds only in-frame clones, not every one. The sample carries about 58,000 clones, roughly 84% recorded once. Single viable CD3+CD4+CD8-CD45RO+ cells were sorted as the memory CD4+ T cells. The specimen was memory CD4+ T cells from blood. These receptors were collected from an adult in good health and CMV-seronegative. Some clones in this sample may be carry-over from other donors' samples.

V is TRBV18 and J is TRBJ2-5; 13 nucleotides line up with TRBD2. J was trimmed by 2 bases and V by 3 bases; bases with no gene match: 9. CDR1 is KGHSH and CDR2 is LQKENI in the germline V gene. This CDR3 has 18 residues. The CDR3 sequence: CASSPRTSGRTSQETQYF. CDR3 in DNA: TGTGCCAGCTCACCCAGGACTAGCGGGAGAACGTCTCAAGAGACCCAGTACTTC.

The chain's CDR3 is CASSSLGTGDSEAFF. CDR3 sequence (DNA): TGTGCCAGCAGCAGCCTCGGGACAGGGGATTCTGAAGCTTTCTTT. The rearrangement uses TRBV21-1 and TRBJ1-1; TRBD1 is taken as the D call from the table, unchecked against the DNA. TRBV21-1 is given as a pseudogene. The CDR3 extends over 15 amino acids.

The chain uses TRBV5-1 and TRBJ1-6; TRBD1 might be the D (6 bases). V was shortened by 4 bases and J by 0 bases, with 11 bases between the two germline ends. The CDR3 is made up of 16 amino acids. Germline lookup yields CDR1 SGHRS and CDR2 YFSETQ. CDR3 in amino acids: CASSGGGSSYNSPLHF. The CDR3 DNA reads as TGCGCCAGCAGCGGAGGGGGTAGCTCCTATAATTCACCCCTCCACTTT.

V is TRBV25-1 and J is TRBJ1-4; D not certain. Deletions cut 5 bases from V and 5 bases from J, with 9 bases between. The CDR3 is made up of 13 amino acids. Germline V CDR1 and CDR2: MGHDK, SYGVNS. The CDR3, as DNA: TGTGCCAGCAGTCGGCAGCTGAATGAAAAACTGTTTTTT. Its protein is CASSRQLNEKLFF.

The V call is TRBV5-1, the J call TRBJ2-3; 11 bases match TRBD2. The CDR3 is made up of 17 amino acids. V gave up 1 base and J gave up 1 base; unmatched junction bases: 5. Germline values: CDR1 SGHRS, CDR2 YFSETQ. The CDR3 sequence: CASSLHGTSGGTDTQYF. The CDR3 bases are TGCGCCAGCAGCTTGCACGGGACTAGCGGCGGCACAGATACGCAGTATTTT.

This chain joins TRBV14 and TRBJ1-2; D is unresolved. Per the germline V gene, CDR1 is SGHDN and CDR2 is FVKESK. V shed 4 bases and J shed 6 bases, with 12 bases lying between them. This CDR3 region has 13 residues. This CDR3 is CASSLLGPDGYTF. The CDR3, as DNA: TGTGCCAGCAGCCTTTTAGGTCCGGATGGCTACACCTTC.

CDR3 in amino acids: CASTSDRVKDGYTF. The CDR3 coding sequence is TGTGCCAGCACTTCAGACAGGGTAAAAGATGGCTACACCTTC. The chain employs TRBV7-2 and TRBJ1-2, with 7 bases matching TRBD1. The CDR3 spans 14 residues. Trimming took 7 bases from V and 6 from J; bases not matched to a gene: 11. Germline V CDR1 and CDR2: SGHTA, FQGNSA.

The CDR3 sequence is CASSLALSRGPRGYTF. For the CDR3, the DNA is TGTGCCAGCAGCTTAGCGCTGTCCAGGGGTCCGCGGGGCTACACCTTC. This chain joins TRBV7-2 and TRBJ1-2, with a possible D match to TRBD1 (6 bases). This CDR3 has 16 amino acids. CDR1 SGHTA and CDR2 FQGNSA come from the germline V gene. Trimming removed 0 bases from V and 8 bases from J, with 19 bases in between.

This clone was counted a single time. The J gene is TRBJ2-5, the V gene TRBV13; TRBD2 is a possible D gene (5 bases). CDR3 size: 13 residues. Germline values: CDR1 PRHDT, CDR2 FYEKMQ (reference sequence). V dropped 3 bases and J dropped 5 bases, with 10 bases sitting between them. CDR3 bases: TGTGCCAGCAGCTTGGCCTCGGGGGAGACCCAGTACTTC. Its translation is CASSLASGETQYF.

The chain uses TRBV28 and TRBJ2-7, with D unresolved. V shed 5 bases and J shed 3 bases, with 5 bases lying between them. The CDR3 runs 11 residues. CDR1 and CDR2 (germline): MDHEN, SYDVKM. CDR3 sequence: CASSAIYEQYF. The CDR3 DNA is TGTGCCAGCAGTGCCATCTACGAGCAGTACTTC.

A few counts support this clone. The CDR3 reads CSVVGGRTDTQYF. CDR3 DNA sequence: TGCAGCGTTGTTGGGGGTAGAACAGATACGCAGTATTTT. This chain connects TRBV29-1 to TRBJ2-3, with D perhaps given as TRBD1 or TRBD2 (5 bases each). V was trimmed by 4 bases and J by 3 bases, leaving 11 bases between them. The CDR3 length is 13 residues. The germline V gene has CDR1 SQVTM and CDR2 ANQGSEA.

This clone has just one count. The J gene is TRBJ1-2, the V gene TRBV6-1; TRBD1 might be the D (5 bases). The CDR3 is 15 amino acids. In germline, CDR1 is MNHNS, CDR2 SASEGT. V was shortened by 6 bases and J by 6 bases, with 20 bases between the two germline ends. As DNA, the CDR3 is TGTGCCAGCAGCGCCGGGACCCTTGGTTATGATGGCTACACCTTC. Its translation: CASSAGTLGYDGYTF.

V usage is TRBV5-1 and J usage is TRBJ2-1; D might be TRBD1 or TRBD2, each matching 6 bases. The CDR3 covers 13 residues. The V gene's germline CDR1 is SGHRS and CDR2 YFSETQ. The ends were cut back, 4 bases at V and 6 bases at J, with 11 bases in the middle. The CDR3: CASSPQGGNEQFF. In nucleotides, the CDR3 is TGCGCCAGCAGCCCACAGGGAGGCAATGAGCAGTTCTTC.

This clone came up once. The chain is built from TRBV4-2 and TRBJ2-7; TRBD1 agrees at 7 bases. The CDR3 has 16 residues. From germline, CDR1 is LGHNA and CDR2 YNFKEQ. Trimming cost V 1 base and J 1 base; bases outside gene matches: 7. The CDR3: CASSQVTGAQSYEQYF. CDR3 DNA sequence: TGTGCCAGCAGCCAAGTCACAGGGGCCCAGTCCTACGAGCAGTACTTC.